The 23 T cell receptor beta chains below were found in one sample sequenced in a study of blood T cell repertoires in COVID-19. Some clones are missing from TCRdb's copy, which holds only in-frame ones; the method was immunoSEQ multiplex PCR. This sample has some 80,000 clones, with roughly 84% found just once. Sequencing input: peripheral blood. These TCRs come from a man between 60 and 75 years old with COVID-19, enrolled during active disease.

V usage is TRBV6-5 and J usage is TRBJ2-5, with TRBD2 identical over 10 bases. The V gene's germline CDR1 is MNHEY and CDR2 SVGAGI. The V segment lost 7 bases and the J segment 2 bases; nucleotides outside the gene matches: 4. This CDR3 has 14 amino acids. The DNA for the CDR3 is TGTGCCAGCACGACTAGCGGGCCTCAAGAGACCCAGTACTTC. Protein: CASTTSGPQETQYF.

This clone was recorded at least ten times. The chain recombines TRBV19 with TRBJ2-2; possible D gene TRBD1, 6 bases. Germline CDR1 and CDR2: LNHDA and SQIVND (reference sequence). Deletions cut 5 bases from V and 2 bases from J, with 9 bases between. CDR3 size: 14 residues. The chain's CDR3 is CASSARGNTGELFF. The CDR3 DNA reads TGTGCCAGTAGTGCCAGGGGTAACACCGGGGAGCTGTTTTTT.

In nucleotides, the CDR3 is TGTGCCAGCAGCAAAAAAGGCCCCCCGGGACAGCTGAGCGTGACTAATGAAAAACTGTTTTTT. Its protein is CASSKKGPPGQLSVTNEKLFF. The chain couples TRBV21-1 to TRBJ1-4; TRBD1, as called in the table, went unchecked against the DNA. TRBV21-1 is termed a pseudogene. The CDR3 consists of 21 residues.

The V and J genes are TRBV6-5 and TRBJ1-5; weak D call: TRBD1 (6 bases). In germline, CDR1 is MNHEY, CDR2 SVGAGI. CDR3 length equals 12 residues. Trimming shortened V by 7 bases and J by 5 bases, and 9 bases separated the two germline ends. CDR3 in DNA: TGTGCCAGCAACAACAGGGATCAGCCCCAGCATTTT. As protein: CASNNRDQPQHF.

This clone was counted once. The V and J genes are TRBV30 and TRBJ2-7, with TRBD1 matching 9 bases. The CDR3 extends over 15 amino acids. The V and J ends lost 1 base and 1 base, in that order; junction bases with no gene match: 5. Germline values: CDR1 GTSNPN, CDR2 SVGIG (reference sequence). This chain's CDR3 is CAWSGVGTGSYEQYF. DNA for the CDR3: TGTGCCTGGAGTGGGGTGGGGACAGGGTCCTACGAGCAGTACTTC.

The table lists this clone with a count of one. The CDR3 region has the DNA TGTGCCATTTGGAGAAGCTCTGGAAACACCATATATTTT. It is translated as CAIWRSSGNTIYF. V and J are TRBV12-3 or TRBV12-4 and TRBJ1-3, with D hard to call. This CDR3 spans 13 amino acids. The ends were cut back, 10 bases at V and 0 bases at J, with 10 bases in the middle.

The V call is TRBV7-9, the J call TRBJ1-1; no reliable D call. The CDR3 runs to 15 residues. Between the trimmed V and J ends, which lost 6 bases and 11 bases, there was a span of 25 bases. Germline assignment: CDR1 SEHNR and CDR2 FQNEAQ (reference sequence). Here the CDR3 reads CASSTVGSQLEGAFF. The CDR3 DNA sequence: TGTGCCAGCAGTACCGTCGGGAGCCAGCTCGAAGGGGCTTTCTTT. The whole variable domain, filled in from reference TRBV7-9 and TRBJ1-1, reads DTGVSQNPRHKITKRGQNVTFRCDPISEHNRLYWYRQTLGQGPEFLTYFQNEAQLEKSRLLSDRFSAERPKGSFSTLEIQRTEQGDSAMYLCASSTVGSQLEGAFFGQGTRLTVV.

The CDR3 sequence: CASKPPGELAGVWAVSLAKNIQYF. CDR3 in DNA: TGTGCCAGTAAACCGCCCGGCGAACTAGCGGGAGTATGGGCGGTCAGTCTAGCCAAAAACATTCAGTACTTC. V usage is TRBV19 and J usage is TRBJ2-4; 11 nucleotides line up with TRBD2. V shed 7 bases and J 0 bases; nucleotides not matched to a gene: 29. Germline-derived CDR1 and CDR2 are LNHDA and SQIVND (reference sequence). The CDR3 is 24 amino acids.

The CDR3 region has the DNA TGTGCCTGGAACCCCCCGGGACAGGGGGATGAAAAACTGTTTTTT. It yields the protein CAWNPPGQGDEKLFF. This chain uses TRBV30 with TRBJ1-4; 11 bases line up with TRBD1. J was trimmed by 6 bases and V by 4 bases; bases with no gene match: 7. The germline CDR1 and CDR2 sequences are GTSNPN and SVGIG (reference sequence). CDR3 length: 15 amino acids.

This chain links TRBV30 with TRBJ1-1, with D unresolved. V was pared by 0 bases and J by 0 bases, with 5 bases between. The CDR3 runs 13 residues. Germline V CDR1 and CDR2: GTSNPN, SVGIG (reference sequence). This CDR3 is CAWSVLMNTEAFF. CDR3 DNA: TGTGCCTGGAGTGTACTCATGAACACTGAAGCTTTCTTT.

The chain carries TRBV6-5 and TRBJ2-3; 9 bases match TRBD1. This CDR3 region has 15 residues. The V segment lost 7 bases and the J segment 0 bases; nucleotides outside the gene matches: 5. Germline values: CDR1 MNHEY, CDR2 SVGAGI. CDR3 region: CASKGTGPSTDTQYF. CDR3 coding DNA: TGTGCCAGCAAAGGGACAGGGCCTAGCACAGATACGCAGTATTTT.

The genes are TRBV12-3 or TRBV12-4 and TRBJ1-5, with 7 nucleotides matching TRBD1. The CDR3 spans 12 residues. V dropped 6 bases and J dropped 11; count of bases not matched to a gene: 7. CDR3 sequence reads: CASSSTGSAQHF. The CDR3 DNA reads as TGTGCCAGCAGCTCGACAGGGTCAGCCCAGCATTTT.

The rearrangement links TRBV3-1 (or the pseudogene TRBV3-2) to TRBJ2-1; D gene ambiguous. The CDR3 consists of 15 residues. The ends were cut back, 4 bases at V and 0 bases at J, with 10 bases in the middle. From germline, CDR1 is LGHDT and CDR2 YNNKEL (reference sequence). The CDR3 nucleotides are TGTGCCAGCAGCCCGACAAGGAACTCCTACAATGAGCAGTTCTTC. As protein: CASSPTRNSYNEQFF.

In this sample, this clone turned up a few times. The chain combines TRBV30 with TRBJ2-5; TRBD2 matches 13 bases. Germline values: CDR1 GTSNPN, CDR2 SVGIG (reference sequence). With 5 bases clipped from V and 5 bases from J, the junction kept 2 bases outside the gene matches. CDR3 length equals 13 residues. CDR3 in amino acids: CAWQTSGGETQYF. The DNA of the CDR3 is TGTGCCTGGCAGACTAGCGGGGGGGAGACCCAGTACTTC.

The gene calls are TRBV5-1 and TRBJ2-5, with no clear D. CDR1 is SGHRS, CDR2 YFSETQ, per germline. Trimming cost V 6 bases and J 4 bases, with 16 bases left between them. The CDR3 has 14 amino acids. The CDR3: CASNGGGPTETQYF. Written as DNA, the CDR3 is TGCGCCAGCAACGGCGGCGGCCCGACAGAGACCCAGTACTTC.

The chain is built from TRBV6-5 and TRBJ1-2, with 8 bases lining up with TRBD1. With V trimmed by 6 bases and J by 4 bases, 10 bases remained unmatched. Germline V gene sequence: CDR1 MNHEY, CDR2 SVGAGI. This CDR3 has 15 residues. The CDR3 DNA is TGTGCCAGCAGACCGACAGGGGTGGATAGCTATGGCTACACCTTC. This sequence encodes CASRPTGVDSYGYTF.

J is TRBJ2-1 and V is TRBV5-1; 8 nucleotides match TRBD1. The CDR3 consists of 15 residues. Germline values: CDR1 SGHRS, CDR2 YFSETQ. The trim removed 0 bases at V and 7 bases at J, leaving 6 bases unmatched. DNA of the CDR3: TGCGCCAGCAGCTTGGAACAGGGGGGAAGGAATGAGCAGTTCTTC. Translated: CASSLEQGGRNEQFF.

The V and J genes are TRBV28 and TRBJ1-1; TRBD1 might be the D (6 bases). CDR1 and CDR2 (germline): MDHEN, SYDVKM. V was cut by 4 bases and J by 6 bases, with 24 bases left in between. This CDR3 is 17 amino acids long. CDR3 DNA: TGTGCCAGCAGTTGGGCCGGGCCGGGCAGGGGAAACGCTGAAGCTTTCTTT. Translated, it gives CASSWAGPGRGNAEAFF.

The chain has TRBV7-9 and TRBJ2-7; a weak D match, TRBD2 (6 bases). The CDR3 has 14 amino acids. V shed 3 bases and J shed 2 bases, with 11 bases lying between them. Germline V gene data show CDR1 as SEHNR and CDR2 as FQNEAQ (reference sequence). The CDR3 reads CASSFGGGAYEQYF. The CDR3 DNA follows: TGTGCCAGCAGCTTTGGCGGCGGGGCCTACGAGCAGTACTTC.

The chain employs TRBV9 and TRBJ2-3; 8 bases line up with TRBD2. The germline gives CDR1 SGDLS, CDR2 YYNGEE. The length of the CDR3 is 15 residues. Trimming at V came to 3 bases and at J to 0 bases, leaving 3 bases not matched to a gene. This CDR3 is CASSGIAGSTDTQYF. CDR3 nucleotides: TGTGCCAGCAGCGGAATAGCGGGGAGCACAGATACGCAGTATTTT.

The chain has TRBV2 and TRBJ1-5, with 9 positions matching TRBD1. J gave up 7 bases and V 3 bases, and 10 bases lay outside the gene matches. Germline CDR1 reads SNHLY; CDR2 reads FYNNEI. The CDR3 contains 16 residues. Here the CDR3 DNA reads TGTGCCAGCAGTGACCGGGACAGGGACATAGGGCAGCCCCAGCATTTT. Translation gives CASSDRDRDIGQPQHF.

The chain carries TRBV7-3 and TRBJ2-3, with TRBD1 identical over 7 bases. This CDR3 comprises 16 residues. V trimming: 5 bases; J trimming: 1 base; junction bases outside the gene matches: 9. CDR1 and CDR2 from the germline V gene are SGHTA and FQGTGA. CDR3 protein: CASSGRAGQGTDTQYF. The CDR3 DNA reads TGTGCCAGCAGCGGGAGAGCCGGACAGGGCACAGATACGCAGTATTTT.

The V call is TRBV4-2, the J call TRBJ2-5, with TRBD2 matching 12 bases. The V and J ends lost 4 bases and 5 bases, in that order; junction bases with no gene match: 8. The CDR3 sequence is 16 residues long. Germline V gene lookup returns CDR1 LGHNA and CDR2 YNFKEQ. The CDR3 DNA reads TGTGCCAGCAGCCGGACTAGCGGGGACCTCGGGGAGACCCAGTACTTC. This codes for CASSRTSGDLGETQYF.